This TCR beta chain originates from a study of cytomegalovirus exposure and HLA in healthy donors. General study points: Several V segments, TRBV6-2 and TRBV6-3 among them, could not be told apart and were dropped. Accurate prediction of HLA-A and HLA-B alleles (for most subjects) was reportedly achieved from TCR beta sequences.

In regard to this clone: What it binds is unknown.

Both 60 Vbeta primers and 13 Jbeta primers went into the PCR. The protocol was immunoSEQ multiplex PCR, while the TCRdb copy is restricted to in-frame clones and leaves out a portion. The table has about 130,000 clones, over 70% seen once; the top ten hold about 3.3%. Donors likely had unrecorded immune exposures despite being nominally healthy when sampled. The V segment lost 4 bases and the J segment 9 bases; nucleotides outside the gene matches: 9. Germline assignment: CDR1 SGDLS and CDR2 YYNGEE. This CDR3 contains 16 residues. The TCR was taken from a woman aged 45-65 years in good health and CMV-seronegative. Sequencing input: PBMCs. The chain carries TRBV9 and TRBJ2-1; 14 bases agree with TRBD2. The CDR3: CASSRGGTSGSGEQFF. The CDR3 nucleotides read TGTGCCAGCAGCAGGGGGGGGACTAGCGGGAGCGGTGAGCAGTTCTTC.